Each of the 10 T cell receptor beta chains below was sequenced from the same sample in a study of T cell repertoires in cytomegalovirus infection. MiXCR, applied by TCRdb to the reads, yields one record per CDR3 protein. The sample contains under 500,000 distinct CDR3 sequences, 40% to 50% of which appear only once. These receptors have no known antigen. Sequencing was performed on cultured PBMCs, taken from culture after CMV antigen stimulation. The receptors here all came from a human donor in good health (CMV status not recorded). Some clones in this sample may be carry-over from other donors' samples.

This clonotype was observed a few times. This chain connects TRBV25-1 to TRBJ2-3; the match to TRBD1 covers 7 bases. The trim removed 4 bases at V and 7 bases at J, leaving 11 bases unmatched. Per germline, CDR1 MGHDK and CDR2 SYGVNS. The CDR3 runs to 15 residues. CDR3 in DNA: TGTGCCAGCAGTGCCTTCCCGACAGGGTCGAATACGCAGTATTTT. Encoded protein: CASSAFPTGSNTQYF. The full variable domain, in which reference TRBV25-1 and TRBJ2-3 provide the parts outside the CDR3, is EADIYQTPRYLVIGTGKKITLECSQTMGHDKMYWYQQDPGMELHLIHYSYGVNSTEKGDLSSESTVSRIRTEHFPLTLESARPSHTSQYLCASSAFPTGSNTQYFGPGTRLTVL.

V and J are TRBV7-9 and TRBJ2-5; TRBD1 agrees at 7 bases. The CDR3 contains 13 residues. Germline loops: CDR1 SEHNR, CDR2 FQNEAQ (reference sequence). Trimming took 3 bases from V and 6 from J; bases not matched to a gene: 4. The CDR3 loop reads CASSFYRGQTQYF. The CDR3 DNA sequence: TGTGCCAGCAGCTTCTACAGGGGTCAGACCCAGTACTTC.

The V gene is TRBV6-2 or TRBV6-3, the J gene TRBJ2-3; D tentatively reads TRBD1 or TRBD2 (5 bases each). Trimming took off 2 bases at V and 4 bases at J, with 13 bases between the two ends. Germline assignment: CDR1 MNHEY and CDR2 SVGEGT. The CDR3 is 15 residues long. CDR3 coding DNA: TGTGCCAGCAGTTACGGGGCTAGCCCATCAGATACGCAGTATTTT. Translated: CASSYGASPSDTQYF.

This clonotype was picked up a small number of times. V is TRBV7-8 and J is TRBJ1-5, with D hard to call. This CDR3 contains 15 residues. V was pared by 0 bases and J by 0 bases, with 6 bases between. Per germline, CDR1 SGHVS and CDR2 FQNEAQ. The DNA for the CDR3 is TGTGCCAGCAGCTTAGCGTATGGTAGCAATCAGCCCCAGCATTTT. This encodes CASSLAYGSNQPQHF.

The chain employs TRBV6-5 and TRBJ2-7; a weak D match, TRBD1 (6 bases). The CDR3 loop spans 13 amino acids. Germline-derived CDR1 and CDR2 are MNHEY and SVGAGI. Trimming pared 5 bases from V and 6 bases from J, leaving 14 bases between. CDR3 region: CASSPSTGFEQYF. CDR3 coding DNA: TGTGCCAGCAGTCCATCAACAGGGTTCGAGCAGTACTTC.

The chain combines TRBV7-2 with TRBJ2-3; D remains ambiguous. The CDR3 is 16 amino acids. Trimming removed 0 bases at V and 1 base at J, with 11 bases between. CDR1 is SGHTA, CDR2 FQGNSA, per germline. The CDR3 nucleotides are TGTGCCAGCAGCTTAGCTAAGGGCCTAGGCACAGATACGCAGTATTTT. Translated, it gives CASSLAKGLGTDTQYF.

This clonotype turned up a few times. The chain links TRBV7-9 to TRBJ1-1, with a tentative D call TRBD1 (5 bases). V was cut by 7 bases and J by 3 bases, with 18 bases left in between. This CDR3 comprises 15 residues. Germline-derived CDR1 and CDR2 are SEHNR and FQNEAQ (reference sequence). CDR3 residues: CASTPRGNTYTEAFF. The CDR3 DNA reads as TGTGCCAGCACCCCCCGGGGCAACACCTACACTGAAGCTTTCTTT.

This clonotype was seen a handful of times. V and J are TRBV7-9 and TRBJ2-7; possibly TRBD2 for D (5 bases). This CDR3 region has 13 residues. V dropped 5 bases and J dropped 3 bases, with 11 bases sitting between them. Germline V gives CDR1 SEHNR, CDR2 FQNEAQ (reference sequence). CDR3 amino acids: CASSLGGFYEQYF. The CDR3 DNA reads as TGTGCCAGCAGCCTCGGCGGGTTCTACGAGCAGTACTTC.

The chain couples TRBV12-3 or TRBV12-4 to TRBJ1-1; TRBD1 is a possible D gene (5 bases). This CDR3 spans 16 amino acids. V was clipped by 1 base and J by 1 base, with 13 bases between them. Written as DNA, the CDR3 is TGTGCCAGCAGTTTAGTTTTCGGCCAGGGGAACACTGAAGCTTTCTTT. Amino acids: CASSLVFGQGNTEAFF.

This clonotype was observed at least ten times. The chain is built from TRBV7-2 and TRBJ2-3; TRBD2 matches 12 bases. Germline V gene lookup returns CDR1 SGHTA and CDR2 FQGNSA. Trimming at V came to 3 bases and at J to 4 bases, leaving 5 bases not matched to a gene. This CDR3 has 16 amino acids. This chain's CDR3 is CASSFEASGGADTQYF. The CDR3 bases are TGTGCCAGCAGCTTCGAGGCTAGCGGGGGGGCAGATACGCAGTATTTT.